One and the same sample provided the 11 T cell receptor beta chains below, sequenced in a study of metastatic and nonmetastatic thyroid tumors. No patient had received any treatment before thyroid surgery. TCRdb reanalyzed the PCR reads via MiXCR. There are about 40,000 clones in the sample; approximately 28% occur only once, and 9.9% lies in the top ten. The sequenced sample was blood. These receptors were taken from a male donor with papillary thyroid cancer or a benign thyroid nodule (not recorded which). Some clones in this sample may be carry-over from other donors' samples.

This chain connects TRBV5-1 to TRBJ2-2; 8 bases agree with TRBD2. This CDR3 region has 13 residues. The germline V gene has CDR1 SGHRS and CDR2 YFSETQ. Trimming cost V 9 bases and J 4 bases; bases outside gene matches: 5. CDR3 bases: TGCGCCACCCGGGAGGGAATCACCGGGGAGCTGTTTTTT. This encodes CATREGITGELFF.

The rearrangement joins TRBV20-1 to TRBJ1-2; no definite D call. The CDR3 length is 13 residues. In germline, CDR1 is DFQATT, CDR2 SNEGSKA (reference sequence). The germline V and J ends were trimmed by 8 bases and 4 bases, with 17 bases remaining between them. The CDR3 sequence: CSSTSNPPYGYTF. CDR3 bases: TGCAGTTCTACTTCTAACCCCCCCTATGGCTACACCTTC.

The V and J genes are TRBV7-8 and TRBJ2-3, with TRBD2 as a possible D gene (5 bases). Germline V gene lookup returns CDR1 SGHVS and CDR2 FQNEAQ. This CDR3 region has 16 residues. Trimming took 4 bases from V and 0 from J, leaving 14 bases between them. Here the CDR3 DNA reads TGTGCCAGCAGCTCCTCGGTGGGAGATAGCACAGATACGCAGTATTTT. Translating it yields CASSSSVGDSTDTQYF.

The chain couples TRBV28 to TRBJ2-7, with 9 bases matching TRBD1. Germline CDR1 reads MDHEN; CDR2 reads SYDVKM. This CDR3 has 13 amino acids. The ends lost 6 bases at V and 5 bases at J; junction bases unmatched: 5. The CDR3 is CASSPGQGNEQYF. In nucleotides, the CDR3 is TGTGCCAGCAGCCCGGGACAGGGAAACGAGCAGTACTTC.

Many counts were recorded for this clone. This may come from a read error, since a much larger clone is one base off. V and J are TRBV3-1 and TRBJ2-5, with 10 nucleotides matching TRBD1. This CDR3 region has 14 residues. CDR1 and CDR2 (germline): LGHDT, YNNKEL (reference sequence). V shed 7 bases and J 7 bases; nucleotides not matched to a gene: 9. CDR3 sequence (DNA): TGTGCCAGCATCCCGGGGACAGGGGTAGGGACCCAGTACTTC. It encodes CASIPGTGVGTQYF.

This clone was recorded many times. This chain links TRBV3-1 with TRBJ2-5; 11 positions match TRBD2. V was pared by 4 bases and J by 1 base, with 8 bases of the junction left unmatched. The CDR3 is made up of 17 amino acids. Germline V CDR1 and CDR2: LGHDT, YNNKEL (reference sequence). Here the CDR3 DNA reads TGTGCCAGCAGCCGGGCGGGACTAGCGGAAACCCAAGAGACCCAGTACTTC. This translates into CASSRAGLAETQETQYF.

This clone was found many times. The gene calls are TRBV19 and TRBJ2-7; 14 bases fit TRBD2. Germline assignment: CDR1 LNHDA and CDR2 SQIVND (reference sequence). The CDR3 is 18 amino acids. Losses at the gene ends were 4 bases for V and 5 bases for J; bases not matched to a gene: 13. CDR3 in DNA: TGTGCCAGTAGTACCTCACCGGGACTAGCGGGAGCTGTGGACGAGCAGTACTTC. Translated: CASSTSPGLAGAVDEQYF.

The genes are TRBV7-6 and TRBJ1-4, with D maybe TRBD1 (5 bases). V lost 5 bases and J lost 10, with 17 bases in between. Germline lookup yields CDR1 SGHVS and CDR2 FNYEAQ. The CDR3 is made up of 14 amino acids. CDR3 protein: CASSQGTLWGKLFF. The CDR3 nucleotides are TGTGCCAGCAGCCAAGGGACTCTTTGGGGAAAACTGTTTTTT.

This clone has a count of ten or more. A much larger clone is a single base away; this may be a read error. Because it lacks the conserved phenylalanine or tryptophan at the end, this CDR3 is likely a read error. The chain links TRBV5-1 to TRBJ1-6; TRBD1 might be the D (6 bases). The germline gives CDR1 SGHRS, CDR2 YFSETQ. The CDR3 is 15 residues long. V was clipped by 5 bases and J by 8 bases, with 17 bases between them. This CDR3 is CASRSGTFPDSPLHS. DNA of the CDR3: TGCGCCAGCAGGTCGGGGACATTTCCCGATTCACCCCTCCACTCT.

This clone was counted at least ten times. The sample carries other DNA sequences with the same CDR3. The chain couples TRBV27 to TRBJ1-5; possibly TRBD1 for D (5 bases). Per the germline V gene, CDR1 is MNHEY and CDR2 is SMNVEV (reference sequence). V was pared by 8 bases and J by 4 bases, with 18 bases between. The CDR3 runs 15 residues. The CDR3 DNA reads as TGTGCCAGCCGCTCTGAGCGGGGGTTGAATCAGCCCCAGCATTTT. This translates into CASRSERGLNQPQHF.

About this clone: This same CDR3 is encoded by further DNA sequences in the sample. The genes are TRBV2 and TRBJ2-1; D is undetermined. CDR1 is SNHLY and CDR2 is FYNNEI in the germline V gene. V dropped 5 bases and J dropped 7 bases, with 12 bases sitting between them. The CDR3 spans 13 residues. In DNA, the CDR3 is TGTGCCAGCAGTCTCCGAGTGATAAATGAGCAGTTCTTC. This codes for CASSLRVINEQFF.